A single sample gave rise to the 2 T cell receptor beta chains below, sequenced in a study of human T cells and chemical hapten exposure. Time point described: patch test 3, about 24 weeks after DPC sensitization. The treatment denotes: therapeutic diphenylcyclopropenone sensitization with weekly scalp DPC. Researchers extracted total RNA from unfractionated whole blood. MiXCR, applied by TCRdb to the RACE reads, yields one record per CDR3 protein. There are over 30,000 distinct CDR3 sequences in the sample; over 7.5% occur only once, and about 27% lies in the top ten. This specimen was whole blood, taken in connection with sensitization to the hapten diphenylcyclopropenone (DPC). Every receptor here comes from a man aged 50 to 59 with alopecia areata. Some clones in this sample may be carry-over from other donors' samples.

This clonotype occurred many times. The CDR3 is CASSIRSGSSYNEQFF. CDR3 coding DNA: TGTGCCAGCAGCATTCGTAGCGGGAGCTCCTACAATGAGCAGTTCTTC. The J gene is TRBJ2-1, the V gene TRBV9; 9 bases are a match to TRBD2. The CDR3 runs to 16 residues. CDR1 is SGDLS and CDR2 is YYNGEE in the germline V gene. With V trimmed by 4 bases and J by 0 bases, 5 bases remained unmatched.

This clonotype was seen many times. This rearrangement joins TRBV7-9 to TRBJ2-7; D possibly corresponds to TRBD1 (6 bases). From germline, CDR1 is SEHNR and CDR2 FQNEAQ (reference sequence). The germline V and J ends were trimmed by 3 bases and 5 bases, with 17 bases remaining between them. The CDR3 spans 15 residues. Here the CDR3 DNA reads TGTGCCAGCAGCTTCCAGGGGCAGGGCGGCGACGAGCAGTACTTC. It codes for CASSFQGQGGDEQYF.